Following are 30 T cell receptor beta chains from one sample sequenced in a study of blood T cell repertoires in COVID-19. Generated by immunoSEQ multiplex PCR, the TCRdb table keeps only in-frame clones and is missing some. The table includes about 130,000 clones, roughly 80% detected once. Sequences were obtained from PBMCs or T cells enriched from blood (not recorded which). Receptors were obtained from a man in his fifties or sixties who had recovered from COVID-19.

The genes are TRBV7-9 and TRBJ1-6; D remains ambiguous. Trimming took off 3 bases at V and 9 bases at J, with 12 bases between the two ends. Germline assignment: CDR1 SEHNR and CDR2 FQNEAQ (reference sequence). This CDR3 is 14 amino acids long. DNA of the CDR3: TGTGCCAGCAGCTTTTCGGGTGGTAGTTCACCCCTCCACTTT. Protein: CASSFSGGSSPLHF.

The chain carries TRBV5-1 and TRBJ2-5, with D uncertain. CDR1 and CDR2 from the germline V gene are SGHRS and YFSETQ. Between the trimmed V and J ends, which lost 0 bases and 3 bases, there was a span of 9 bases. The CDR3 is made up of 14 amino acids. The CDR3 nucleotides read TGCGCCAGCAGCTTGGCCGGGTCCAAAGAGACCCAGTACTTC. As protein: CASSLAGSKETQYF.

CDR3 loop: CASSLKSRNEKLFF. The CDR3 bases are TGCGCCAGCAGCTTGAAAAGCCGAAATGAAAAACTGTTTTTT. The genes are TRBV5-1 and TRBJ1-4; D is uncertain. There are 14 residues in the CDR3. V was trimmed by 1 base and J by 5 bases, leaving 9 bases between them. Looked up from germline, CDR1 is SGHRS and CDR2 is YFSETQ.

The V gene is TRBV4-2, the J gene TRBJ1-2; tentative D call: TRBD1 (5 bases). V was cut by 4 bases and J by 2 bases, with 8 bases left in between. CDR1 is LGHNA, CDR2 YNFKEQ, per germline. The CDR3 covers 13 residues. The CDR3 region is CASSPQGNYGYTF. In DNA, the CDR3 is TGTGCCAGCAGCCCGCAGGGAAACTATGGCTACACCTTC.

The chain carries TRBV12-5 and TRBJ1-2; 8 bases line up with TRBD1. This CDR3 comprises 14 residues. With 3 bases clipped from V and 4 bases from J, the junction kept 4 bases outside the gene matches. Germline CDR1 is LGHNT and CDR2 is FRNRAP. DNA for the CDR3: TGTGCTAGTGGTTTTTCAGGGGGCCGCTATGGCTACACCTTC. Encoded protein: CASGFSGGRYGYTF.

This clone has just a few counts. The chain employs TRBV18 and TRBJ1-2; TRBD1 matches 8 bases. The germline gives CDR1 KGHSH, CDR2 LQKENI. The CDR3 sequence is 14 residues long. Trimming took 2 bases from V and 13 from J; bases not matched to a gene: 12. CDR3 region: CASSPTGQATGCTF. The DNA for the CDR3 is TGTGCCAGCTCACCAACGGGACAGGCTACGGGTTGCACCTTC.

This rearrangement joins TRBV9 to TRBJ1-2; possible D gene TRBD1, 6 bases. Germline values: CDR1 SGDLS, CDR2 YYNGEE. The V end was cut by 1 base, the J end by 4 bases, with 14 bases between. The CDR3 is 15 amino acids. The CDR3 nucleotides read TGTGCCAGCAGCGTACCGAGGGGGGGCGGCTATGGCTACACCTTC. Residues: CASSVPRGGGYGYTF.

The genes are TRBV13 and TRBJ2-2, with D possibly matching TRBD1 (6 bases). V lost 5 bases and J 1 base, leaving 8 bases between the germline ends. Germline lookup yields CDR1 PRHDT and CDR2 FYEKMQ (reference sequence). This CDR3 is 14 amino acids long. The CDR3 DNA follows: TGTGCCAGCAGCCCGGGACAGAACACCGGGGAGCTGTTTTTT. It translates to CASSPGQNTGELFF.

The V and J genes are TRBV24-1 and TRBJ2-7; the D is unclear. The V gene lost 4 bases and the J gene lost 5 bases, with 11 bases spanning the gap. CDR3 length: 13 amino acids. The V gene's germline CDR1 is KGHDR and CDR2 SFDVKD. The CDR3, as DNA: TGTGCCACCAGTGACAGCAGCAGCGACGAGCAGTACTTC. Translation: CATSDSSSDEQYF.

The rearrangement joins TRBV6-5 to TRBJ1-1; 8 bases match TRBD1. Germline CDR1 MNHEY, CDR2 SVGAGI. The CDR3 is 13 residues long. Trimming removed 4 bases from V and 11 bases from J; junction bases left unmatched: 9. CDR3 nucleotide sequence: TGTGCCAGCAGTTTGCAGGGGGCGGAGTGGGCTTTCTTT. Translated, it gives CASSLQGAEWAFF.

V and J are TRBV7-2 and TRBJ1-5; 7 nucleotides align to TRBD1. There are 16 residues in the CDR3. The trim removed 2 bases at V and 0 bases at J, leaving 4 bases unmatched. Germline V gives CDR1 SGHTA, CDR2 FQGNSA. The CDR3 loop is CASSLSGQDSNQPQHF. The DNA of the CDR3 is TGTGCCAGCAGCTTATCCGGACAGGATAGCAATCAGCCCCAGCATTTT.

The V call is TRBV18, the J call TRBJ1-1; possible D gene TRBD1, 6 bases. The CDR3 runs 12 residues. V was clipped by 2 bases and J by 7 bases, with 8 bases between them. Germline V gene data show CDR1 as KGHSH and CDR2 as LQKENI. As DNA, the CDR3 is TGTGCCAGCTCACCAGACAGGATTGAAGCTTTCTTT. Translation: CASSPDRIEAFF.

The rearrangement joins TRBV6-2 or TRBV6-3 to TRBJ1-5, with 7 bases aligning to TRBD1. The V segment lost 5 bases and the J segment 3 bases; nucleotides outside the gene matches: 7. The CDR3 loop spans 15 amino acids. CDR1 and CDR2 (germline): MNHEY, SVGEGT. CDR3 amino acids: CASSTGQVLNQPQHF. CDR3 in DNA: TGTGCCAGCAGTACCGGACAGGTTCTCAATCAGCCCCAGCATTTT.

The chain joins TRBV30 to TRBJ1-4; D ambiguous. CDR3 length equals 13 residues. Trimming removed 4 bases from V and 6 bases from J, with 12 bases in between. Germline V lookup: CDR1 GTSNPN, CDR2 SVGIG (reference sequence). The chain's CDR3 is CAWKGGLYEKLFF. The CDR3 nucleotides are TGTGCCTGGAAAGGAGGGCTTTATGAAAAACTGTTTTTT.

Concerning this clone: A read error may produce the germline difference seen at one junction end. The chain uses TRBV27 and TRBJ2-7; 9 bases fit TRBD1. This CDR3 is 16 amino acids long. Germline values: CDR1 MNHEY, CDR2 SMNVEV (reference sequence). The CDR3 sequence: CASSLSGQGGVYEQYF. CDR3 bases: TGTGCCAGCAGTTTATCGGGACAGGGAGGGGTCTACGAACAGTACTTC.

The chain is built from TRBV7-2 and TRBJ2-7; tentatively, D is TRBD1 (5 bases). Trimming took 1 base from V and 5 from J, leaving 12 bases between them. The CDR3 contains 14 residues. Germline V gene data show CDR1 as SGHTA and CDR2 as FQGNSA. CDR3 nucleotides: TGTGCCAGCAGCTTAGGGCAGGGTCACCACGAGCAGTACTTC. Protein: CASSLGQGHHEQYF.

CDR3 in amino acids: CASSLGLAGHNEQFF. The CDR3 nucleotides read TGCGCCAGCAGCTTAGGACTAGCGGGGCATAATGAGCAGTTCTTC. This chain uses TRBV4-3 with TRBJ2-1, with 12 bases matching TRBD2. This CDR3 spans 15 amino acids. Unmatched junction bases numbered 6, after V lost 5 bases and J lost 7 bases. Germline CDR1 LGHNA, CDR2 YSLEER.

This chain connects TRBV29-1 to TRBJ2-7; 8 positions agree with TRBD1. Germline V gene sequence: CDR1 SQVTM, CDR2 ANQGSEA. The CDR3 spans 12 residues. Losses at the gene ends were 1 base for V and 9 bases for J; bases not matched to a gene: 5. The CDR3 nucleotides read TGCAGCGTTGAAGTGGACAGGGTCGGGCAGTACTTC. Translated: CSVEVDRVGQYF.

V and J are TRBV2 and TRBJ2-7; tentative D call: TRBD1 (6 bases). V shed 6 bases and J shed 4 bases, with 13 bases lying between them. This CDR3 comprises 13 residues. The germline V gene encodes CDR1 SNHLY and CDR2 FYNNEI. CDR3 DNA: TGTGCCAGCAGATTGGACAGTAATTACGAGCAGTACTTC. Residues: CASRLDSNYEQYF.

The chain is built from TRBV6-2 or TRBV6-3 and TRBJ1-1, with D perhaps matching TRBD1 (5 bases). Deletions cut 2 bases from V and 4 bases from J, with 14 bases between. Germline values: CDR1 MNHEY, CDR2 SVGEGT. CDR3 size: 15 residues. The CDR3 DNA reads as TGTGCCAGCAGTTACCCCCAGGGTACGACCACTGAAGCTTTCTTT. Encoded protein: CASSYPQGTTTEAFF.

The rearrangement links TRBV6-2 or TRBV6-3 to TRBJ2-7; no clear D gene. V was clipped by 2 bases and J by 5 bases, with 7 bases between them. Germline V gives CDR1 MNHEY, CDR2 SVGEGT. The CDR3 sequence is 12 residues long. Here the CDR3 DNA reads TGTGCCAGCAGTTACGTACGGGACGAGCAGTACTTC. Protein product: CASSYVRDEQYF.

The CDR3 nucleotides are TGTGCCAGCTCACAAAAATCCGGGACAGAGGCCTACGAGCAGTACTTC. It codes for CASSQKSGTEAYEQYF. The V call is TRBV18, the J call TRBJ2-7, with 7 bases identical to TRBD1. The ends lost 4 bases at V and 2 bases at J; junction bases unmatched: 11. Germline loops: CDR1 KGHSH, CDR2 LQKENI. The CDR3 runs 16 residues.

This sequence joins TRBV6-2 or TRBV6-3 and TRBJ2-3, with a tentative D call TRBD2 (5 bases). Germline CDR1 is MNHEY and CDR2 is SVGEGT. V gave up 4 bases and J gave up 3 bases, with 5 bases separating them. The CDR3 runs to 12 residues. CDR3 coding DNA: TGTGCCAGCAGTTCGGGGACAGATACGCAGTATTTT. This codes for CASSSGTDTQYF.

This clone was recorded once. The chain employs TRBV5-1 and TRBJ2-3; 7 positions match TRBD1. The CDR3 sequence is 15 residues long. J lost 0 bases, V lost 4 bases, and 5 bases had no gene match. CDR1 is SGHRS and CDR2 is YFSETQ in the germline V gene. The CDR3 region is CASSLGQVSTDTQYF. CDR3 bases: TGCGCCAGCAGCCTCGGACAGGTTAGCACAGATACGCAGTATTTT.

The chain employs TRBV14 and TRBJ1-2; D perhaps matches TRBD1 (6 bases). Deletions cut 1 base from V and 13 bases from J, with 16 bases between. This CDR3 is 13 amino acids long. Germline-derived CDR1 and CDR2 are SGHDN and FVKESK. DNA of the CDR3: TGTGCCAGCAGCCAAGTGGCAGGGGCCGTCTCCACCTTC. This encodes CASSQVAGAVSTF.

The chain is built from TRBV18 and TRBJ2-2; perhaps TRBD2 as D (6 bases). This CDR3 region has 14 residues. The V and J ends lost 3 bases and 4 bases respectively, with 9 bases between them. Germline loops: CDR1 KGHSH, CDR2 LQKENI. The CDR3 here is CASSPRGTTGELFF. In DNA form, the CDR3 reads TGTGCCAGCTCACCCCGGGGGACCACCGGGGAGCTGTTTTTT.

V is TRBV15 and J is TRBJ1-1; no clear D gene. Germline values: CDR1 LNHNV, CDR2 YYDKDF (reference sequence). The CDR3 length is 14 residues. Trimming pared 3 bases from V and 5 bases from J, leaving 13 bases between. This CDR3 reads CATSRKEVDTEAFF. In DNA form, the CDR3 reads TGTGCCACCAGCAGGAAGGAGGTTGATACTGAAGCTTTCTTT.

The chain employs TRBV29-1 and TRBJ1-1; 8 positions agree with TRBD1. There are 12 residues in the CDR3. With V trimmed by 7 bases and J by 4 bases, 5 bases remained unmatched. Germline CDR1 SQVTM, CDR2 ANQGSEA. The CDR3 region has the DNA TGCAGCGCCCGGACAGGGCGCACTGAAGCTTTCTTT. It specifies CSARTGRTEAFF.

The chain employs TRBV19 and TRBJ1-3; D uncertain. V was trimmed by 5 bases and J by 2 bases, leaving 13 bases between them. CDR3 length equals 15 residues. Germline loops: CDR1 LNHDA, CDR2 SQIVND (reference sequence). CDR3 nucleotides: TGTGCCAGTAGTGCCTCCGAACGGGCTGGAAACACCATATATTTT. Amino acids: CASSASERAGNTIYF.

The chain is built from TRBV5-4 and TRBJ1-2; possible D gene TRBD1, 5 bases. This CDR3 spans 14 amino acids. The germline gives CDR1 SGHNT, CDR2 YYREEE (reference sequence). V was shortened by 0 bases and J by 6 bases, with 12 bases between the two germline ends. The CDR3 DNA is TGTGCCAGCAGCTTGGGTTCCCCGACAGATGGCTACACCTTC. It codes for CASSLGSPTDGYTF. The full variable domain, with the rest looked up from reference TRBV5-4 and TRBJ1-2, is ETGVTQSPTHLIKTRGQQVTLRCSSQSGHNTVSWYQQALGQGPQFIFQYYREEENGRGNFPPRFSGLQFPNYSSELNVNALELDDSALYLCASSLGSPTDGYTFGSGTRLTVV.